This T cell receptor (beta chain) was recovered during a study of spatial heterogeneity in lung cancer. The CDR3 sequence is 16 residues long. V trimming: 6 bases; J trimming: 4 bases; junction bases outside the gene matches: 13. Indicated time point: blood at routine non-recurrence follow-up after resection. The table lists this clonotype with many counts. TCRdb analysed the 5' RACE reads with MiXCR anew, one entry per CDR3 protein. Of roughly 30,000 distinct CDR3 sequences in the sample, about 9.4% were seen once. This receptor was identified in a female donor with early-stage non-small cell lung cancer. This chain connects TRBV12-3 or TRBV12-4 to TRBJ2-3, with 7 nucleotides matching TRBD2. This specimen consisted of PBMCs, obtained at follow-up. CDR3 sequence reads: CASSPSGTLRSDTQYF. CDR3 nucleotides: TGTGCCAGCAGCCCGAGCGGGACTCTTAGGTCAGATACGCAGTATTTT.